This T cell receptor (beta chain) is drawn from a study of shared clonotypes between healthy human individuals (dated by TCRdb to the early 2020s). Background for the entire study: The cohort included a few men and a couple of women between 18 and 49 years of age. For each donor, three plates each were used for CD4 naive and CD4 memory, two plates were used for CD8 naive, and one plate was used for CD8 memory. Blood TCR repertoires of a handful of healthy adults were deeply sequenced to estimate repertoire size and the extent of clonotype sharing between individuals. To increase sequencing depth and limit assay-specific biases, different laboratories used diverse techniques to prepare libraries and sequence TCR repertoires. Between about 0.9 and 8.9 billion PBMCs per donor were obtained by leukapheresis.

TCR CDR3 regions were amplified from genomic DNA by multiplex PCR using the deep immunoSEQ assay. Extracted genomic DNA from each cell subset was spread evenly across all wells of several immunoSEQ 96-well plates, with each plate serving as a replicate. For sorted subsets, around 0.2 ug of genomic DNA, equivalent to 30,000 or so T cell genomes, went into each replicate PCR. Purified libraries were measured with a Qubit 3.0 fluorometer, size-checked on a Bioanalyzer 2100, and measured again with the KAPA Library Quantification kit. Every immunoSEQ 96-well plate was sequenced on a dedicated single-read 150-cycle Illumina NextSeq 550 flow cell. The authors' analysis ran thus. Because the immunoSEQ output included only junctional sequences and no quality scores, the filtering could not be the same as the filtering used for full-length reads. To assign V/J genes and CDR3, sequences were annotated using PyIR, a Python wrapper for IgBLAST v1.9, with IMGT germline references. Reads were removed for weak V/J assignments (E-value above 1e-6), missing CDR3, stop codons, out-of-frame junctions, or ambiguous translated residues. V3J clonotypes were defined by identical inferred V gene, J gene, and CDR3 amino acid sequence. The percentage overlap between two repertoires was calculated by dividing the number of shared unique clonotypes by the size of the smaller repertoire. Richness of each repertoire was evaluated using RTK rarefaction, the Chao1 estimator, and Recon v2.1 estimates of unobserved clonotypes. OLGA was used to compute generation probabilities for all TCRbeta clonotypes that the gDNA method yielded from several donors. This is the immuneACCESS table as TCRdb keeps it, with only in-frame sequences that have V and J called. A part of the clones is gone; compared with another copy, unresolved V genes explain less than half, and the rest is unexplained. That table furnishes V, J and clone size, whereas the DNA furnished D and trimming. The sample table shows around 1.9 million clones, and approximately 94% are seen once. In total, the top ten clones hold around 1.7% of the sample.

CD8 naive samples were CD45RO-negative cells positively selected for CCR7, giving a CD45RA+CCR7+ population that excluded TemRA cells. The donors were healthy, HIV-negative adults with no recently reported acute infections or vaccinations. Every donor was a Caucasian adult residing in Nashville, Tennessee, USA. Blood was collected by leukapheresis, and PBMCs were isolated by Ficoll-Histopaque density gradient centrifugation and then cryopreserved in liquid nitrogen vapor phase. Purity and quantity of every magnetically sorted T cell population were checked by analytical flow cytometry. Each sorted fraction had its genomic DNA isolated and then quantified by UV absorbance on a Nanodrop 2000c. In regard to this clone: Its antigen remains undetermined. Base qualities are not provided; no much larger clone lies one nucleotide away.

The germline V end is reduced by 6 bases and the J end by 2 bases; junction bases left unmatched: 7. As encoded in the germline V gene (reference sequence), CDR1 is MNHEY while CDR2 is SMNVEV. The CDR3 has 16 amino acids, counting the end cysteine and phenylalanine. Solely the CDR3 DNA is kept, with 48 bases framed from the first base. Overall study outcomes, separate from this receptor: Because the study included a small number of donors, the genetic and exposure-history diversity represented was limited. When a few donors were compared, the shared fraction of clonotypes was roughly 5% for naive CD4, about 4% for naive CD8, about 2.4% for memory CD4, and 0.4% for memory CD8. Pairwise subsampling indicated that sequencing depth was expected to affect the degree of clonotype sharing among donors. Sampling was restricted to blood, and TCR repertoires in tissue are likely to differ from TCR repertoires in blood. Even with the large sequencing depth, rarefaction of the sorted-subset datasets indicated that sequencing was incomplete. Larger estimated clonotype richness was generally found for naive subsets than for memory subsets. Compared with non-shared clonotypes, the clonotypes found in all four sorted-subset donors had higher generation probabilities.

The clonotype originates from a man aged 18 to 29 in good health. Some clones in this sample may be carry-over from other donors' samples. The sequenced sample was naive CD8+ T cells from PBMCs. The sample's cell subset or site label, decoded: CD45RA+CCR7+. The chain is made from TRBV27 and TRBJ2-1; TRBD2 matches 10 bases in the middle. The CDR3 sequence is CASSQLAGLTYNEQFF. The base sequence is TGTGCCAGCAGCCAACTAGCGGGACTCACCTACAATGAGCAGTTCTTC.